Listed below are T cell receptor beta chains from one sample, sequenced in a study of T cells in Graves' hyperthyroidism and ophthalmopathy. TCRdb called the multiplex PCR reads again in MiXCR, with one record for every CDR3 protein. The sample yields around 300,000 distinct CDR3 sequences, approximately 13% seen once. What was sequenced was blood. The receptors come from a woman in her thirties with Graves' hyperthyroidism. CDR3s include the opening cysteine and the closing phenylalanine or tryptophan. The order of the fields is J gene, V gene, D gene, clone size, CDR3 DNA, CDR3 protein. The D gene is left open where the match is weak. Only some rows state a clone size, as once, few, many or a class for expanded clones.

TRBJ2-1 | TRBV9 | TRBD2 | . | TGTGCCAGCAGCGACCCGCGGGGGACGGGGAATGAGCAGTTCTTC | CASSDPRGTGNEQFF
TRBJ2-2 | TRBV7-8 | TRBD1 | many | TGTGCCAGCAGCCCAACCCGGGACAGGGTGCTCACCGGGGAGCTGTTTTTT | CASSPTRDRVLTGELFF
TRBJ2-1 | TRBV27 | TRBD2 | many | TGTGCCAGCAGTTTATCGGGCGGGACTAGCGGGATCAATGAGCAGTTCTTC | CASSLSGGTSGINEQFF
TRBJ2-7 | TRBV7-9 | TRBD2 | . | TGTGCCAGCAGCTTCGCCAGCGGGAGGGCCCGCGAGCAGTACTTC | CASSFASGRAREQYF
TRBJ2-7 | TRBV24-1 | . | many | TGTGCCACCAGTGATTTTGGGGACGGGAGCTCCTACGAGCAGTACTTC | CATSDFGDGSSYEQYF
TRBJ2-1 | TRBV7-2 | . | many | TGTGCCAGCAGCATTCAGGGACGGGCCTTTAAGGATGAGCAGTTCTTC | CASSIQGRAFKDEQFF
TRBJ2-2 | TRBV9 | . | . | TGTGCCAGCAGCGTAGGGGATGTGCGGCTGTACACCGGGGAGCTGTTTTTT | CASSVGDVRLYTGELFF
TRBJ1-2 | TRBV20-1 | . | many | TGCAGTGCATTCCGGCCGGATGACTATGGCTACACCTTC | CSAFRPDDYGYTF
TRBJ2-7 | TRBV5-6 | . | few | TGTGCCAGCAGCCCGTCGGAATACCAGAGTGCGAGTCAGCAGTACTTC | CASSPSEYQSASQQYF
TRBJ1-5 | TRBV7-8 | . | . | TGTGCCAGCAGCTTTCACAGGGAATATCGTCAGCCCCAGCATTTT | CASSFHREYRQPQHF
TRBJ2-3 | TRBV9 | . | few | TGTGCCAGCAGCGTAGGAGCCCCCCAGGCAGATACGCAGTATTTT | CASSVGAPQADTQYF
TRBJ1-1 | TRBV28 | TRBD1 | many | TGTGCCAGCAGTTTACTTCAGGGGGGCACTGAAGCTTTCTTT | CASSLLQGGTEAFF
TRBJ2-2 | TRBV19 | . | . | TGTGCCAGTAGCCCCCGGTTAGGCCAAGGCACCGGGGAGCTGTTTTTT | CASSPRLGQGTGELFF
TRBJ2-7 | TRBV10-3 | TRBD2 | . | TGTGCCATCAGCGGGGGGAACGAGCAGTACTTC | CAISGGNEQYF
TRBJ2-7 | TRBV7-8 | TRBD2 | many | TGTGCCAGCAGCTTCAGGACTAGTAGCCACGAGCAGTACTTC | CASSFRTSSHEQYF
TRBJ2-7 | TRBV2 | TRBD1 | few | TGTGCCAGCACTCGAGACAGGGAGAACGAGCAGTACTTC | CASTRDRENEQYF
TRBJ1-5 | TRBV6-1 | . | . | TGTGCCAGCAGCCCGTCGGGGGACAGCAATCAGCCCCAGCATTTT | CASSPSGDSNQPQHF
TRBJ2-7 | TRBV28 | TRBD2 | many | TGTGCCAGCAGTTTGCTCCAACTAGCGGGAGTCGACGAGCAGTACTTC | CASSLLQLAGVDEQYF
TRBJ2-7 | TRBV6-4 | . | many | TGTGCCAGCAGTGACGACCGCAATTTGCCCTACGAGCAGTACTTC | CASSDDRNLPYEQYF
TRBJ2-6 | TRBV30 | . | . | TGTGCCTGGAGTGTAGGCAGGGCCCGCTCTGGGGCCAACGTCCTGACTTTC | CAWSVGRARSGANVLTF
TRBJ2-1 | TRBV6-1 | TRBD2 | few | TGTGCCAGCAGTCCGTCCCTAGCGGGAAAGAATGAGCAGTTCTTC | CASSPSLAGKNEQFF
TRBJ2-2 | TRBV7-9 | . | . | TGTGCCAGCAGCTCCCAGGGGCGAGGGACCGGGGAGCTGTTTTTT | CASSSQGRGTGELFF